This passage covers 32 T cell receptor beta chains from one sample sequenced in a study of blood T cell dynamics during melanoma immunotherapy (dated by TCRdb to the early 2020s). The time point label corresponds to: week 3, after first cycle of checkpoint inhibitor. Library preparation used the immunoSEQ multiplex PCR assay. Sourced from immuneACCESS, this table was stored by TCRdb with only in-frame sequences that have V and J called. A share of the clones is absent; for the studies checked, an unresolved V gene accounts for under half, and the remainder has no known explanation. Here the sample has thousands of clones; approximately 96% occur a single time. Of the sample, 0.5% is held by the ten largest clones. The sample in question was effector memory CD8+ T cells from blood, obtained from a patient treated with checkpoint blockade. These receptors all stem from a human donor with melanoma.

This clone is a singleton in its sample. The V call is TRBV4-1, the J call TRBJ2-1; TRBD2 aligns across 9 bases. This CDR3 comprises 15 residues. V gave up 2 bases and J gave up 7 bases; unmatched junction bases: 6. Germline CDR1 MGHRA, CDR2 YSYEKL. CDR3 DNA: TGCGCCAGCAGCCAACTAGCGGGACCTGGGAATGAGCAGTTCTTC. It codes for CASSQLAGPGNEQFF.

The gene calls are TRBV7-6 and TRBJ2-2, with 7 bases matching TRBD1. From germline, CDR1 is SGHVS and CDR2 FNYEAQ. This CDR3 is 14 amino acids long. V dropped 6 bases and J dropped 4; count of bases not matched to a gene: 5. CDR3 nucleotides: TGTGCCAGCAGTTTACAGGGGACCACCGGGGAGCTGTTTTTT. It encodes CASSLQGTTGELFF.

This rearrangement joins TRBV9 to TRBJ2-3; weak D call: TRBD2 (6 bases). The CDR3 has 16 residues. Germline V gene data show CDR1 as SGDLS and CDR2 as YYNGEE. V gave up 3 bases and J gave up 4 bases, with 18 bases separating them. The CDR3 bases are TGTGCCAGCAGCGGGGCTAGCGCTATGGAGGCAGATACGCAGTATTTT. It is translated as CASSGASAMEADTQYF.

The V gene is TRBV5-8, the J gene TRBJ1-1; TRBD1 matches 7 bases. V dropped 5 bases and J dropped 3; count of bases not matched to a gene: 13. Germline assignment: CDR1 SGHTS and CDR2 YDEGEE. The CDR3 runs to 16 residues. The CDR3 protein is CASSSGTELGDTEAFF. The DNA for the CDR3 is TGTGCCAGCAGTTCCGGGACAGAACTGGGGGACACTGAAGCTTTCTTT.

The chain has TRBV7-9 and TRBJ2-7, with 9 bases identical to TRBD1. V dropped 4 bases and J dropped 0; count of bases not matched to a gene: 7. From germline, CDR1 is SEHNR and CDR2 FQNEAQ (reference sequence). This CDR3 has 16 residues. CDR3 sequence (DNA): TGTGCCAGCAGCTGGGGACAGGGCCTGAGCTCCTACGAGCAGTACTTC. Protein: CASSWGQGLSSYEQYF.

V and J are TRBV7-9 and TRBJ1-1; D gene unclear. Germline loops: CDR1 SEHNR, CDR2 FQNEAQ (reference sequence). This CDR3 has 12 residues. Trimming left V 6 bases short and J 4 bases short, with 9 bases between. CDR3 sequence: CASRWEGTEAFF. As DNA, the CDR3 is TGTGCCAGCAGGTGGGAGGGCACTGAAGCTTTCTTT.

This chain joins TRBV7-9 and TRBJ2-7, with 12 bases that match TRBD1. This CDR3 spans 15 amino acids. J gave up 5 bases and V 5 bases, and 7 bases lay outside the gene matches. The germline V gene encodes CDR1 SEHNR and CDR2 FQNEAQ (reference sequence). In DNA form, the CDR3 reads TGTGCCAGCAGCAGACCGGGACAGGGGGCCAACGAGCAGTACTTC. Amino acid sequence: CASSRPGQGANEQYF.

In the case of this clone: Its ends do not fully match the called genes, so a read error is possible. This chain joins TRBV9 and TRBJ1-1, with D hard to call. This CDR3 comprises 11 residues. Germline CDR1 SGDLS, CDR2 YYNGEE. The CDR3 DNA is TGTGCCAGCAGCGCCCACACCGATGTTGCCTTT. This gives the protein CASSAHTDVAF.

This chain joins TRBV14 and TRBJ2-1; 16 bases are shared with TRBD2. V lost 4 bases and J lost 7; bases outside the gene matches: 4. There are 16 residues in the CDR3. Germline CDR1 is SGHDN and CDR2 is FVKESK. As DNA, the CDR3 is TGTGCCAGCAGCCTTGGGACTAGCGGGAGGGTTAATGAGCAGTTCTTC. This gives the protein CASSLGTSGRVNEQFF.

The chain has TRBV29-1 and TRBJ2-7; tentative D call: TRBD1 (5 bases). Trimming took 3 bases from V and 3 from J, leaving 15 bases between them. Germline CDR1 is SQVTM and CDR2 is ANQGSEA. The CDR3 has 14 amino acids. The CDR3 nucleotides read TGCAGCGTTGAGATAAAGACAGCCAGCTACGAGCAGTACTTC. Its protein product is CSVEIKTASYEQYF.

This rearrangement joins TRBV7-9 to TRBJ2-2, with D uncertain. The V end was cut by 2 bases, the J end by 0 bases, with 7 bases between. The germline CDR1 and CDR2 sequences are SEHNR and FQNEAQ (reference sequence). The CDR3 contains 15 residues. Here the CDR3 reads CASSLYTANTGELFF. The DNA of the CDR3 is TGTGCCAGCAGCTTATATACAGCGAACACCGGGGAGCTGTTTTTT.

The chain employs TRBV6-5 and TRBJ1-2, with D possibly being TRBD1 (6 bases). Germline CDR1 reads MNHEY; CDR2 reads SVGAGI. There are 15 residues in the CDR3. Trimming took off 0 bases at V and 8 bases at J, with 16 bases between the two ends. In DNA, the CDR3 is TGTGCCAGCAGTTACTCGAATCGGGGGGCGCACGGCTACACCTTC. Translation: CASSYSNRGAHGYTF.

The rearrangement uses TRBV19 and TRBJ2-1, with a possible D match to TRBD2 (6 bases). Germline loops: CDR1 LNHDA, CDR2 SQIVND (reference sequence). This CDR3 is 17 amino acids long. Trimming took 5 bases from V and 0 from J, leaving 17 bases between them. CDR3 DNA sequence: TGTGCCAGTAGTGCGCTGCCACTGGGGGGCTCCTACAATGAGCAGTTCTTC. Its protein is CASSALPLGGSYNEQFF.

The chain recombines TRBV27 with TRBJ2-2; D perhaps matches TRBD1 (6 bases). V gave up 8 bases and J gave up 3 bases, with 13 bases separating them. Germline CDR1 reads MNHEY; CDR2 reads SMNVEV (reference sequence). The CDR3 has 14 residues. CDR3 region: CASGIGTYTGELFF. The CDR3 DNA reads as TGTGCCAGCGGTATTGGGACATACACCGGGGAGCTGTTTTTT.

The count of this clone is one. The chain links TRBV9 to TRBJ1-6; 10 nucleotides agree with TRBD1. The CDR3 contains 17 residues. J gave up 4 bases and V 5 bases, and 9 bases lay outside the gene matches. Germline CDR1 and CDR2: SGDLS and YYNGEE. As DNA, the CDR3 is TGTGCCAGCAGAGCGGGGACAGGGGCGAATTATAATTCACCCCTCCACTTT. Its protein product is CASRAGTGANYNSPLHF.

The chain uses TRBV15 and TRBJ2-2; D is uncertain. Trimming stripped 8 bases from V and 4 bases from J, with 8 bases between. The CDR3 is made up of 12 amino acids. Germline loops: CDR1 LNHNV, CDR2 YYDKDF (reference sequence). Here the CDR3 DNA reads TGTGCCACCCTTTCTCGCACCGGGGAGCTGTTTTTT. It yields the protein CATLSRTGELFF.

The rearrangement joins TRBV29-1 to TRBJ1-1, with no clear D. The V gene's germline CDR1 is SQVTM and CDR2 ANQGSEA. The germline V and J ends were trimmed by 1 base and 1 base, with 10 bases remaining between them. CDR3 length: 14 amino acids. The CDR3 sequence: CSVEGAETNTEAFF. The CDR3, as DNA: TGCAGCGTTGAAGGGGCTGAGACGAACACTGAAGCTTTCTTT.

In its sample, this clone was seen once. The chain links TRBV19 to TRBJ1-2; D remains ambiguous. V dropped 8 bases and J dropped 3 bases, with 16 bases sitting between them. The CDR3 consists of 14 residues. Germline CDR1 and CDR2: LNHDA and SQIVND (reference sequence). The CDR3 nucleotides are TGTGCCAGTGCGGGAGGGAACCCCGACTATGGCTACACCTTC. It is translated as CASAGGNPDYGYTF.

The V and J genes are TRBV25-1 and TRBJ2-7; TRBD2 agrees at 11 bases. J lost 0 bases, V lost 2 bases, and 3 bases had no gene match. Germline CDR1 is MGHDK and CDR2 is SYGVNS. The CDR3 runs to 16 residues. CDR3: CASSELTSGSSYEQYF. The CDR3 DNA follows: TGTGCCAGCAGTGAACTCACTAGCGGGAGCTCCTACGAGCAGTACTTC.

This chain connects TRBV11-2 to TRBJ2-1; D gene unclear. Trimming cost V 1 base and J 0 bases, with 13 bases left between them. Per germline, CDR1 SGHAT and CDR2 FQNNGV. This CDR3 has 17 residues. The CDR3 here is CASSLGEVWISYNEQFF. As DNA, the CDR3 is TGTGCCAGCAGCTTAGGTGAGGTCTGGATCTCCTACAATGAGCAGTTCTTC. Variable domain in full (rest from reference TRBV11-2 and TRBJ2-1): EAGVAQSPRYKIIEKRQSVAFWCNPISGHATLYWYQQILGQGPKLLIQFQNNGVVDDSQLPKDRFSAERLKGVDSTLKIQPAKLEDSAVYLCASSLGEVWISYNEQFFGPGTRLTVL.

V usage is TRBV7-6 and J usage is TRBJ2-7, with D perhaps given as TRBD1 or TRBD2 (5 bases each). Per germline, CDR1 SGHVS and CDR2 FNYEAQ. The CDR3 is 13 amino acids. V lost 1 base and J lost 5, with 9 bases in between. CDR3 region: CASSLGGRNEQYF. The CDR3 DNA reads TGTGCCAGCAGCTTAGGGGGACGAAACGAGCAGTACTTC.

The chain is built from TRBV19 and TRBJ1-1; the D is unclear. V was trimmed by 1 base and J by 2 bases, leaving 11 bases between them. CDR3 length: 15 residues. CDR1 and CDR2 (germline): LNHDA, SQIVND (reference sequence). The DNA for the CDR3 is TGTGCCAGTAGTATAGGCCGGACGGTCAACACTGAAGCTTTCTTT. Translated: CASSIGRTVNTEAFF. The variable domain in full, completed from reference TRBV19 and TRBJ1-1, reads DGGITQSPKYLFRKEGQNVTLSCEQNLNHDAMYWYRQDPGQGLRLIYYSQIVNDFQKGDIAEGYSVSREKKESFPLTVTSAQKNPTAFYLCASSIGRTVNTEAFFGQGTRLTVV.

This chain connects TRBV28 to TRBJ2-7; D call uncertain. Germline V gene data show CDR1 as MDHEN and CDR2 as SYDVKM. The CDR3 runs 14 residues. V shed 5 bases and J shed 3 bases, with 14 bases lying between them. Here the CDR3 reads CASSPDDMIYEQYF. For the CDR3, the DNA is TGTGCCAGCAGTCCGGATGACATGATCTACGAGCAGTACTTC.

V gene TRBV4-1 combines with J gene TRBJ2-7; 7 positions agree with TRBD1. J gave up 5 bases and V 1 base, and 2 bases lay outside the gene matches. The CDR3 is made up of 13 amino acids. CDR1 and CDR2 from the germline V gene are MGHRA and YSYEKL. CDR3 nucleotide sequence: TGCGCCAGCAGCCAAGGACAGGGCGACGAGCAGTACTTC. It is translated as CASSQGQGDEQYF.

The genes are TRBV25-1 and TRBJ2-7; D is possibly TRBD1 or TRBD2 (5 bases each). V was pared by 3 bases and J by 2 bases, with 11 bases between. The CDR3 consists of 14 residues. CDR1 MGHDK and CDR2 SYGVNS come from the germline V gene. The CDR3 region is CASSDPGTPYEQYF. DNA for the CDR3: TGTGCCAGCAGTGATCCGGGGACCCCCTACGAGCAGTACTTC.

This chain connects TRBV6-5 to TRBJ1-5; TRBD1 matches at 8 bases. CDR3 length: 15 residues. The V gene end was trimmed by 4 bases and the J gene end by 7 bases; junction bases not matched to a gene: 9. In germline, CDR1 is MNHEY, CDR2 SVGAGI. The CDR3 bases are TGTGCCAGCAGTTCCAATCCAGGGGGCAGGCAGCCCCAGCATTTT. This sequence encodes CASSSNPGGRQPQHF.

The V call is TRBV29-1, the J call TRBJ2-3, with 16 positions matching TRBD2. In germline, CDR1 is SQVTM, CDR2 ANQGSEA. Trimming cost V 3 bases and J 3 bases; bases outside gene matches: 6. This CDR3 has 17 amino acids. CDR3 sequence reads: CSVDNGTSGRVTDTQYF. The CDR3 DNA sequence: TGCAGCGTTGACAACGGGACTAGCGGGAGGGTGACAGATACGCAGTATTTT.

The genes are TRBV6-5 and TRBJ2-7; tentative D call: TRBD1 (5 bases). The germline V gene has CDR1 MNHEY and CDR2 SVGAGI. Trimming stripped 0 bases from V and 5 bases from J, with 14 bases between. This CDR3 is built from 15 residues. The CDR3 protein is CASSYSIQGRDEQYF. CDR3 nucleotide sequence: TGTGCCAGCAGTTACTCGATTCAGGGTCGCGACGAGCAGTACTTC.

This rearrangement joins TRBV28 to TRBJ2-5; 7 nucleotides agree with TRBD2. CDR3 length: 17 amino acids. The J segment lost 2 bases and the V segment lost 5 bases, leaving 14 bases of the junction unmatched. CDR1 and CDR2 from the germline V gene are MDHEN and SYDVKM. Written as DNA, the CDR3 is TGTGCCAGCAGTCTGGGGGGGGTCCGACCAATACAAGAGACCCAGTACTTC. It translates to CASSLGGVRPIQETQYF.

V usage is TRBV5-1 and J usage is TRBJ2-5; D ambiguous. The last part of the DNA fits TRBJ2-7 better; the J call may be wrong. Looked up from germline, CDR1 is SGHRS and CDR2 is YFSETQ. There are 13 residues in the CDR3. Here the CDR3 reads CASSSDVAYEQYF. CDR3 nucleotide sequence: TGCGCCAGCAGCTCTGACGTAGCTTACGAGCAGTACTTC.

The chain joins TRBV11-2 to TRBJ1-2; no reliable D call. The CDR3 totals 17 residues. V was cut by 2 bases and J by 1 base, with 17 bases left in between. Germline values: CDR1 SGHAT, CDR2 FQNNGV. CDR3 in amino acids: CASSLFSARHVNYGYTF. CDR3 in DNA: TGTGCCAGCAGCTTATTTTCGGCCAGGCATGTTAACTATGGCTACACCTTC.

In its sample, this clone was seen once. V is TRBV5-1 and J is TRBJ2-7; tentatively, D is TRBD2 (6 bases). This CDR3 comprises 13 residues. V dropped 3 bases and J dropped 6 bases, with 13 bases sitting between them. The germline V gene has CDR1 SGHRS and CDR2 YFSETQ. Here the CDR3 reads CASSSEEGSEQYF. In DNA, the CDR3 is TGCGCCAGCAGCTCGGAGGAGGGGAGCGAGCAGTACTTC.